This T cell receptor beta chain was sequenced during a study of blood T cell repertoires in COVID-19. Looking at the study overall: The samples span acute and convalescent COVID-19 from the United States, Italy and Spain. In each case, the material was cDNA or gDNA derived from T cells, B-cell-depleted T cells, or PBMCs.

All enrollees were roughly 18 to 95 years old and from 20 to 30 US areas. Symptom resolution, clearance, or two negative PCRs marked the recovered donors of Cohort 3. V lost 8 bases, J lost 10 bases, and 14 bases stayed unmatched. Germline values: CDR1 SNHLY, CDR2 FYNNEI. This CDR3 is 15 amino acids long. TCRdb keeps only in-frame clones here, not all; method: immunoSEQ multiplex PCR. The top ten hold 3.5% to 5.5% of the sample, which has around 270,000 clones, 70% to 90% seen once. Sequencing was performed on PBMCs or T cells enriched from blood (not recorded which). This chain connects TRBV2 to TRBJ1-6; 7 bases align to TRBD1. The clonotype comes from a woman aged 25 to 39 who had recovered from COVID-19. The CDR3 here is CASCTRQGSGSPLHF. DNA for the CDR3: TGTGCCAGCTGCACCCGACAGGGTTCCGGATCACCCCTCCACTTT.